This T cell receptor (beta chain) was sequenced for a study of T cells after yellow fever vaccination. Germline values: CDR1 SGHRS, CDR2 YFSETQ. This CDR3 has 13 amino acids. Trimming took 0 bases from V and 7 from J, leaving 10 bases between them. A single record per CDR3 protein comes from TCRdb applying MiXCR to the 5' RACE reads. Of 200,000 to 300,000 distinct CDR3 sequences in the sample, less than 9% were seen once. The sample consisted of CD4+ T cells sorted from PBMCs, taken 15 days after the yellow fever booster vaccination. The TCR comes from a man younger than 40 who received the YFV17D yellow fever vaccine. The chain has TRBV5-1 and TRBJ1-2, with D maybe TRBD1 (6 bases). The CDR3 spells CASSLAGDGGYTF. Here the CDR3 DNA reads TGCGCCAGCAGCTTGGCAGGGGATGGTGGCTACACCTTC.